This is a list of T cell receptor beta chains from one sample in a study of blood T cell repertoires in COVID-19. Clones were read by immunoSEQ multiplex PCR, and TCRdb kept only the in-frame ones, dropping some. In the table there are roughly 200,000 clones, 83% of which are singletons. Sequencing was performed on peripheral blood. The receptors come from a man aged 35 to 55 with active or convalescent COVID-19. CDR3s include the opening cysteine and the closing phenylalanine or tryptophan. Each record gives: V gene, J gene, CDR3 protein.

TRBV6-5	TRBJ1-5	CASSSDRGGQPQHF
TRBV4-2	TRBJ2-3	CASSQTVLSSGGLRDTQYF
TRBV25-1	TRBJ1-4	CASSDSRQATNEKLFF
TRBV6-5	TRBJ2-2	CASSGGDNTGELFF
TRBV7-2	TRBJ2-3	CASSFRLAGGSTDTQYF
TRBV28	TRBJ1-2	CASSLSDRVHGYTF
TRBV6-5	TRBJ2-1	CASARQPMGWQFF
TRBV7-9	TRBJ2-2	CASSRDYGELFF
TRBV29-1	TRBJ1-2	CSVEGSYGYTF
TRBV30	TRBJ1-2	CATLPQESYGYTF
TRBV12-5	TRBJ2-7	CASGLKPGGAIYEQYF
TRBV6-6	TRBJ1-4	CASSPTPGATNEKLFF